Presented here are 28 T cell receptor beta chains from one specimen sequenced in a study of vaccination and CD4 T cells after COVID-19. An Oncomine TCR Beta short-read assay was used to sequence the DNA from cultured CD4+ T cells. TCRdb recomputed calls from the PCR reads with MiXCR, one row per CDR3 protein. The data hold roughly 15,000 distinct CDR3 sequences, with under 40% observed a single time. Antigens of these TCRs are unknown. Stated treatment: approximately 11-day PBMC culture with coronavirus spike peptide pools or control peptides (ViraFEST assay). The source material was CD4+ T cells from blood, cultured in vitro. Source of these receptors: a human donor who had recovered from COVID-19.

This clonotype was picked up a small number of times. The chain couples TRBV28 to TRBJ1-3; no firm D call. This CDR3 contains 15 residues. In germline, CDR1 is MDHEN, CDR2 SYDVKM. V was pared by 1 base and J by 0 bases, with 7 bases between. Here the CDR3 DNA reads TGTGCCAGCAGTTTATCCACTCGCTCTGGAAACACCATATATTTT. Translating gives CASSLSTRSGNTIYF.

The chain has TRBV19 and TRBJ2-1; D is unclear. Looked up from germline, CDR1 is LNHDA and CDR2 is SQIVND (reference sequence). The V and J ends lost 2 bases and 5 bases respectively, with 13 bases between them. The CDR3 has 15 residues. In nucleotides, the CDR3 is TGTGCCAGTAGTATACCCCCAACTGGGGACAATGAGCAGTTCTTC. Translated: CASSIPPTGDNEQFF. Based on the CDR3 plus reference TRBV19 and TRBJ2-1, the full variable domain is DGGITQSPKYLFRKEGQNVTLSCEQNLNHDAMYWYRQDPGQGLRLIYYSQIVNDFQKGDIAEGYSVSREKKESFPLTVTSAQKNPTAFYLCASSIPPTGDNEQFFGPGTRLTVL.

Sample share makes this clonotype medium-sized. This chain links TRBV15 with TRBJ1-5; D uncertain. The ends were cut back, 0 bases at V and 2 bases at J, with 11 bases in the middle. This CDR3 comprises 16 residues. Germline values: CDR1 LNHNV, CDR2 YYDKDF (reference sequence). Here the CDR3 DNA reads TGTGCCACCAGCAGAGATAGAGCACACCGCAATCAGCCCCAGCATTTT. Amino acids: CATSRDRAHRNQPQHF.

In this sample, this clonotype turned up a few times. V and J are TRBV24-1 and TRBJ2-7; weak D call: TRBD2 (5 bases). The CDR3 extends over 13 amino acids. The V end was cut by 3 bases, the J end by 7 bases, with 12 bases between. CDR1 KGHDR and CDR2 SFDVKD come from the germline V gene. The CDR3 DNA follows: TGTGCCACCAGTGATCCCGGGGTTAAGGAGCAGTACTTC. Translation: CATSDPGVKEQYF.

V usage is TRBV11-2 and J usage is TRBJ2-5; D is possibly TRBD1 or TRBD2 (5 bases each). The CDR3 loop spans 14 amino acids. V lost 3 bases and J 6 bases, leaving 14 bases between the germline ends. Germline V gene sequence: CDR1 SGHAT, CDR2 FQNNGV. CDR3 in amino acids: CASSFPGSGKTQYF. The CDR3 nucleotides read TGTGCCAGCAGCTTCCCAGGGTCGGGGAAGACCCAGTACTTC.

J is TRBJ1-6 and V is TRBV11-2, with 8 nucleotides matching TRBD1. The trim removed 6 bases at V and 3 bases at J, leaving 4 bases unmatched. The CDR3 is 15 amino acids. CDR1 is SGHAT and CDR2 is FQNNGV in the germline V gene. CDR3 nucleotide sequence: TGTGCCAGCAGTACCACAGGGGGCTATAATTCACCCCTCCACTTT. It encodes CASSTTGGYNSPLHF.

In regard to this clonotype: At one of its ends the junction is not consistent with the germline gene, which may arise from a read error. The V gene is TRBV10-3, the J gene TRBJ1-5; D not certain. Per germline, CDR1 ENHRY and CDR2 SYGVKD. The CDR3 loop spans 13 amino acids. CDR3 protein: CAISQDGRQSQHF. CDR3 coding DNA: TGTGCCATCAGTCAGGACGGACGTCAGTCCCAGCATTTT.

This clonotype was picked up one time. The rearrangement links TRBV30 to TRBJ2-1; 11 nucleotides align to TRBD2. V dropped 1 base and J dropped 7; count of bases not matched to a gene: 12. From germline, CDR1 is GTSNPN and CDR2 SVGIG (reference sequence). The CDR3 spans 17 residues. CDR3 bases: TGTGCCTGGAGTGGCCCCCGGACTAGCGGGCACCCAAATGAGCAGTTCTTC. Translation: CAWSGPRTSGHPNEQFF.

The sample holds a few counts of this clonotype. The V call is TRBV6-2 or TRBV6-3, the J call TRBJ2-2, with 11 bases aligning to TRBD2. Germline V gene lookup returns CDR1 MNHEY and CDR2 SVGEGT. The CDR3 totals 16 residues. After removal of 7 bases from V and 3 bases from J, the junction contained 7 bases not matched to a gene. The CDR3 region has the DNA TGTGCCAGCACCTACTCTAGCGGGAGGTACACCGGGGAGCTGTTTTTT. Its protein product is CASTYSSGRYTGELFF.

The chain combines TRBV30 with TRBJ1-5, with D tentatively TRBD1 (5 bases). Germline CDR1 is GTSNPN and CDR2 is SVGIG (reference sequence). CDR3 size: 13 residues. The CDR3 is CATSRDSNQPQHF. The CDR3 region has the DNA TGTGCTACGTCCCGGGACTCCAATCAGCCCCAGCATTTT.

V usage is TRBV11-2 and J usage is TRBJ2-5; 8 bases are a match to TRBD1. The germline gives CDR1 SGHAT, CDR2 FQNNGV. This CDR3 has 14 residues. V lost 1 base, J lost 7 bases, and 5 bases stayed unmatched. CDR3 amino acids: CASSLVPGTGTQYF. The CDR3 bases are TGTGCCAGCAGCTTAGTCCCCGGGACAGGGACCCAGTACTTC.

This clonotype has only a few counts. This chain's CDR3 is CASSSTERPFLGEQYF. In DNA form, the CDR3 reads TGTGCCAGCAGTTCTACCGAGCGTCCTTTCCTAGGCGAGCAGTACTTC. This chain uses TRBV6-2 or TRBV6-3 with TRBJ2-7; D unresolved. Germline CDR1 reads MNHEY; CDR2 reads SVGEGT. The V gene lost 4 bases and the J gene lost 6 bases, with 22 bases spanning the gap. CDR3 length: 16 amino acids.

The chain joins TRBV6-2 or TRBV6-3 to TRBJ2-5; 8 bases are a match to TRBD1. CDR1 and CDR2 (germline): MNHEY, SVGEGT. V lost 7 bases to trimming and J lost 1 base; unmatched junction nucleotides: 8. The CDR3 loop spans 15 amino acids. CDR3 loop: CASNGQGESQETQYF. CDR3 DNA sequence: TGTGCCAGCAACGGACAGGGTGAATCCCAAGAGACCCAGTACTTC.

This rearrangement joins TRBV20-1 to TRBJ2-3, with D unresolved. The ends were cut back, 4 bases at V and 2 bases at J, with 10 bases in the middle. The CDR3 runs to 13 residues. The V gene's germline CDR1 is DFQATT and CDR2 SNEGSKA (reference sequence). CDR3: CSANVGPTDTQYF. The DNA of the CDR3 is TGCAGTGCTAACGTTGGCCCCACAGATACGCAGTATTTT.

The chain carries TRBV29-1 and TRBJ2-5, with TRBD2 identical over 7 bases. The germline V gene has CDR1 SQVTM and CDR2 ANQGSEA. The CDR3 spans 14 residues. Trimming cost V 5 bases and J 2 bases; bases outside gene matches: 8. The CDR3 loop is CSVFSLAEQETQYF. As DNA, the CDR3 is TGCAGCGTTTTTAGTCTAGCGGAGCAAGAGACCCAGTACTTC.

This clonotype was detected once. The chain couples TRBV7-9 to TRBJ1-1; TRBD1 matches at 11 bases. The CDR3 loop spans 14 amino acids. Germline trimming cut 5 bases from V and 5 bases from J; bases unmatched to any gene: 4. The germline V gene has CDR1 SEHNR and CDR2 FQNEAQ (reference sequence). The CDR3 loop reads CASSGQGAQTEAFF. DNA for the CDR3: TGTGCCAGCAGCGGACAGGGGGCGCAAACTGAAGCTTTCTTT.

J is TRBJ2-5 and V is TRBV29-1; 8 bases match TRBD1. J lost 2 bases, V lost 0 bases, and 2 bases had no gene match. Germline V gene data show CDR1 as SQVTM and CDR2 as ANQGSEA. The CDR3 spans 14 residues. The CDR3 here is CSVEDRGRQETQYF. The CDR3 region has the DNA TGCAGCGTTGAAGACAGGGGGCGGCAAGAGACCCAGTACTTC.

CDR3 DNA sequence: TGTGCCAGTAGTACTATATCCTCTGGGGCCAACGTCCTGACTTTC. Its protein product is CASSTISSGANVLTF. This chain joins TRBV19 and TRBJ2-6; unclear D gene. The CDR3 spans 15 residues. Germline loops: CDR1 LNHDA, CDR2 SQIVND (reference sequence). Trimming removed 4 bases from V and 0 bases from J, with 7 bases in between.

The chain couples TRBV7-9 to TRBJ2-4, with D tentatively TRBD2 (6 bases). Per the germline V gene, CDR1 is SEHNR and CDR2 is FQNEAQ (reference sequence). The V end was cut by 8 bases, the J end by 10 bases, with 15 bases between. The CDR3 has 12 residues. CDR3 amino acids: CASGSEAGIQYF. CDR3 sequence (DNA): TGTGCCAGCGGCTCGGAGGCGGGGATTCAGTACTTC.

This CDR3 reads CASSVGLAGELFF. The CDR3 nucleotides read TGTGCCAGCAGTGTAGGACTAGCCGGGGAGCTGTTTTTT. This chain uses TRBV6-1 with TRBJ2-2, with TRBD2 matching over 7 bases. The CDR3 has 13 residues. Germline lookup yields CDR1 MNHNS and CDR2 SASEGT. J gave up 6 bases and V 4 bases, and 2 bases lay outside the gene matches.

The CDR3 DNA reads as TGTGCCAGCACCCAGTCATACCGGACAGGGGTTCCAGATACGCAGTATTTT. The encoded protein is CASTQSYRTGVPDTQYF. This chain connects TRBV28 to TRBJ2-3; 9 bases match TRBD1. The V gene's germline CDR1 is MDHEN and CDR2 SYDVKM. The CDR3 length is 17 residues. V lost 7 bases to trimming and J lost 4 bases; unmatched junction nucleotides: 15.

V usage is TRBV5-4 and J usage is TRBJ2-7; D unresolved. The ends were cut back, 2 bases at V and 6 bases at J, with 9 bases in the middle. Germline CDR1 SGHNT, CDR2 YYREEE (reference sequence). The CDR3 is 12 amino acids. CDR3 region: CASSFPGGEQYF. The CDR3 nucleotides read TGTGCCAGCAGCTTCCCCGGCGGCGAGCAGTACTTC.

The chain carries TRBV20-1 and TRBJ2-7, with 8 positions matching TRBD1. V dropped 3 bases and J dropped 2; count of bases not matched to a gene: 6. The germline V gene has CDR1 DFQATT and CDR2 SNEGSKA (reference sequence). The CDR3 runs to 14 residues. As DNA, the CDR3 is TGCAGTGCTAGTAGGTGGACAGGGACCTACGAGCAGTACTTC. Translation gives CSASRWTGTYEQYF.

The rearrangement uses TRBV27 and TRBJ2-7; D could derive from TRBD1 or TRBD2 (5 bases each). Trimming shortened V by 3 bases and J by 3 bases, and 12 bases separated the two germline ends. The CDR3 covers 14 residues. The germline gives CDR1 MNHEY, CDR2 SMNVEV (reference sequence). DNA for the CDR3: TGTGCCAGCAGTTTGAAGGGGAGAGACTACGAGCAGTACTTC. It yields the protein CASSLKGRDYEQYF.

The count of this clonotype is one. One end of the junction is discordant with germline, which a read error may explain. The chain uses TRBV6-1 and TRBJ2-7; 8 bases agree with TRBD1. Germline CDR1 reads MNHNS; CDR2 reads SASEGT. The CDR3 loop spans 14 amino acids. This chain's CDR3 is CAGRPGTGSYEQYF. In DNA form, the CDR3 reads TGTGCCGGCAGGCCCGGGACAGGCTCCTACGAGCAGTACTTC.

The V gene is TRBV7-9, the J gene TRBJ1-2; D may be TRBD1 (5 bases). Germline V gene sequence: CDR1 SEHNR, CDR2 FQNEAQ (reference sequence). The ends were cut back, 2 bases at V and 4 bases at J, with 11 bases in the middle. This CDR3 spans 14 amino acids. The CDR3 sequence: CASSLPDTTYGYTF. The CDR3 bases are TGTGCCAGCAGCTTACCGGACACGACCTATGGCTACACCTTC.

In its sample, this clonotype was seen a few times. The chain combines TRBV7-2 with TRBJ2-3; 13 bases fit TRBD2. The trim removed 2 bases at V and 4 bases at J, leaving 3 bases unmatched. This CDR3 spans 16 amino acids. The germline CDR1 and CDR2 sequences are SGHTA and FQGNSA. The CDR3 is CASSLRTSGSSDTQYF. CDR3 DNA: TGTGCCAGCAGCTTAAGGACTAGCGGGAGTTCAGATACGCAGTATTTT.

The rearrangement uses TRBV6-5 and TRBJ1-2, with D possibly TRBD1 on 6 matching bases. Trimming stripped 0 bases from V and 7 bases from J, with 15 bases between. Per germline, CDR1 MNHEY and CDR2 SVGAGI. There are 15 residues in the CDR3. This CDR3 reads CASSYSPAGAGGYTF. The DNA of the CDR3 is TGTGCCAGCAGTTACTCCCCGGCGGGGGCGGGTGGCTACACCTTC.